Listed below are T cell receptor beta chains from one sample, sequenced in a study of CD8+CD57+ T cells in acquired aplastic anemia. Each CDR3 protein gets one entry after TCRdb re-called the reads with MiXCR. This sample has 80,000 or so distinct CDR3 sequences, with approximately 46% found just once. Source material: sorted CD4+, CD8+, or CD8+CD57+ T cells (not recorded which) from PBMCs. The receptor source for this set is a human donor in good health, serving as a control. CDR3s include the opening cysteine and the closing phenylalanine or tryptophan. D genes are given only for firm matches. Expanded clones get a size class; other rows say once, few or many, or leave the size out.

>TRBJ2-7|TRBV12-3/TRBV12-4|many|TRBD2
TGTGCCAGCAGTCCCTCCGGGACTAGCGTGTACGAGCAGTACTTC
CASSPSGTSVYEQYF
>TRBJ1-6|TRBV7-9|NA|NA
TGTGCCAGCAGCTCCAGGGGTTCACCCCTCCACTTT
CASSSRGSPLHF
>TRBJ2-7|TRBV7-8|many|NA
TGTGCCAGCAGCTCCGGGGGGACATGGGCCTCCTACGAGCAGTACTTC
CASSSGGTWASYEQYF
>TRBJ1-5|TRBV20-1|many|NA
TGCAGTGCTCCCCGGCGGGATAGCAATCAGCCCCAGCATTTT
CSAPRRDSNQPQHF
>TRBJ1-2|TRBV29-1|NA|NA
TGCAGCGTTGTAGGGGAGGGTAACTATGGCTACACCTTC
CSVVGEGNYGYTF
>TRBJ2-3|TRBV25-1|NA|NA
TGTGTCCTGGGCCTCCAGGCTGTGAGCACAGATACGCAGTATTTT
CVLGLQAVSTDTQYF
>TRBJ2-6|TRBV24-1|NA|NA
TGTGCCACCAGTGATTCAGGGATTGGGGCCAACGTCCTGACTTTC
CATSDSGIGANVLTF
>TRBJ2-3|TRBV2|NA|NA
TGTGCCAGCAGTGCCAGCTCACCGGGAGTGGGCGAGAGCACAGATACGCAGTATTTT
CASSASSPGVGESTDTQYF
>TRBJ2-3|TRBV25-1|few|NA
TGTGCCAGCAGCCAACACCACTCGGGTTTAGATACGCAGTATTTT
CASSQHHSGLDTQYF
>TRBJ1-6|TRBV7-9|many|TRBD1
TGTGCCAGCAGCTCCCTGACAGGGCAAAATTCACCCCTCCACTTT
CASSSLTGQNSPLHF
>TRBJ1-2|TRBV7-9|NA|TRBD1
TGTGCCAGCAGCTTTGAGGGGGCGGGGAACTATGGCTACACCTTC
CASSFEGAGNYGYTF
>TRBJ2-7|TRBV7-6|NA|TRBD1
TGTGCCAGCAGCTTAGCGCCCGGACAGGGTGGATACGAGCAGTACTTC
CASSLAPGQGGYEQYF
>TRBJ2-7|TRBV12-3/TRBV12-4|many|NA
TGTGCCAGCAGTTTACCAGAGAACCCCTACGAGCAGTACTTC
CASSLPENPYEQYF
>TRBJ1-2|TRBV29-1|NA|TRBD1
TGCAGCGTTGAAGTAGCTGACAGGGGCTATGGCTACACCTTC
CSVEVADRGYGYTF
>TRBJ1-2|TRBV9|once|TRBD1
TGCGCCAGCAGCCAAGGACAGGTTAACTATGGCTACACCTTC
CASSQGQVNYGYTF
>TRBJ2-7|TRBV4-2|many|TRBD2
TGTGCCAGCAGCCAATCACTAGCGCTCTCCTACGAGCAGTACTTC
CASSQSLALSYEQYF